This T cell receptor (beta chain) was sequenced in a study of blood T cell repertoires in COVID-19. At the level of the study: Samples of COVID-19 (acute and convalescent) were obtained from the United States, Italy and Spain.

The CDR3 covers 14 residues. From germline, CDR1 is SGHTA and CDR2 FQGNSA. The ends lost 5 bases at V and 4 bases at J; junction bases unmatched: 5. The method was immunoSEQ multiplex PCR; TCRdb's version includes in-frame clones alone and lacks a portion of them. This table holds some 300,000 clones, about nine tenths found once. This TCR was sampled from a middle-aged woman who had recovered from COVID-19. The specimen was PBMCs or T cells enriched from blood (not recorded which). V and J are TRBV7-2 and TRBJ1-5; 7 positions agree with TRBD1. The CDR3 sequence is CASSLRGSNQPQHF. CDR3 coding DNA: TGTGCCAGCAGCCTCAGGGGGAGTAATCAGCCCCAGCATTTT. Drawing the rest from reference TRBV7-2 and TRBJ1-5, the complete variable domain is GAGVSQSPSNKVTEKGKDVELRCDPISGHTALYWYRQSLGQGLEFLIYFQGNSAPDKSGLPSDRFSAERTGGSVSTLTIQRTQQEDSAVYLCASSLRGSNQPQHFGDGTRLSIL.